The rows below give T cell receptor beta chains drawn from one sample of a study of cytomegalovirus exposure and HLA in healthy donors. Profiled with immunoSEQ multiplex PCR; TCRdb holds only in-frame clones, not every one. The table has a few hundred thousand clones, about 80% seen once. Material for sequencing was PBMCs. Every receptor here comes from a girl aged 10-17 years in good health and CMV-seronegative. Each CDR3 is given with its conserved first and last residue.

v_call	cdr3_length	cdr3_aa
TRBV28	11	CASLSNYGYTF
TRBV19	13	CASSPTGANVLTF
TRBV13	14	CASSFILGIDEQFF
TRBV21-1	16	CASSSPVPQGDQPQHF
TRBV6-5	13	CASSRRRSYEQYF
TRBV2	13	CASSKDNNQPQHF
TRBV2	18	CASRPGQGARITGNTIYF
TRBV19	14	CASAYQGSNQPQHF
TRBV7-2	16	CASRGPSGRAINEQFF
TRBV9	14	CASSVLAGGNEQFF
TRBV29-1	15	CSAPGQGHPAATQYF
TRBV7-9	14	CASTPQGMNTEAFF
TRBV7-6	14	CASKTGESGNTIYF
TRBV5-4	14	CASSLGRGSYEQYF
TRBV28	14	CASSWLGPANEQFF
TRBV5-1	15	CASSLDRGNTGELFF
TRBV30	14	CAWTPGQGFQPQHF